Each of the 13 T cell receptor beta chains below was sequenced from the same sample in a study of T cells expressing NK-cell markers. TCRdb reprocessed the 5' RACE reads, keeping one entry per CDR3 protein, no DNA. This sample contains about 150,000 distinct CDR3 sequences. The specimen sequenced was blood T cells: a sorted CD56 or NKG2C T cell subset, CD4+ or CD8+ T cells, or bulk PBMC T cells (not recorded which). The receptors shown here come from a woman in her forties or fifties in good health.

This chain uses TRBV18 with TRBJ2-3; as DNA is missing, the TRBD1 call by TCRdb cannot be tested. CDR3 size: 13 residues. Germline loops: CDR1 KGHSH, CDR2 LQKENI. CDR3 residues: CASLGQDTDTQYF.

The gene calls are TRBV20-1 and TRBJ1-2. The germline gives CDR1 DFQATT, CDR2 SNEGSKA (reference sequence). This CDR3 has 15 residues. CDR3 sequence: CSARVDSGGPIGYTF.

The CDR3 here is CASRSGREYQETQYF. This sequence joins TRBV7-9 and TRBJ2-5; TCRdb indicates TRBD2, and absent DNA this call remains unverified. This CDR3 has 15 residues. Germline CDR1 SEHNR, CDR2 FQNEAQ (reference sequence).

This chain joins TRBV7-6 and TRBJ2-5; TCRdb returns TRBD2, unconfirmable since there is no DNA. CDR1 and CDR2 (germline): SGHVS, FNYEAQ. The CDR3 has 18 amino acids. CDR3 region: CASSLAAAGAEREETQYF.

CDR3 amino acids: CASSPEAGGPRDIQYF. The rearrangement links TRBV5-4 to TRBJ2-4; TCRdb picks TRBD2, but there is no DNA to check that call. Germline V gives CDR1 SGHNT, CDR2 YYREEE (reference sequence). The CDR3 spans 16 residues.

The chain couples TRBV2 to TRBJ2-4. CDR1 and CDR2 (germline): SNHLY, FYNNEI. CDR3 length: 13 amino acids. The CDR3 protein is CASSDPAKNIQYF.

The CDR3 sequence is CASSLGTGVLYEQYF. The V and J genes are TRBV7-9 and TRBJ2-7; TCRdb indicates TRBD1, and absent DNA this call remains unverified. The germline V gene has CDR1 SEHNR and CDR2 FQNEAQ (reference sequence). The CDR3 runs to 15 residues.

J is TRBJ2-5 and V is TRBV27. Germline V gives CDR1 MNHEY, CDR2 SMNVEV (reference sequence). The CDR3 length is 14 residues. The CDR3 sequence: CASSLYKGQETQYF.

The chain couples TRBV19 to TRBJ1-2; TCRdb calls TRBD1, which cannot be checked without DNA. This CDR3 region has 17 residues. Germline V gene sequence: CDR1 LNHDA, CDR2 SQIVND (reference sequence). This chain's CDR3 is CASGGGLQMNQNYGYTF. Full variable domain (rest looked up from reference TRBV19 and TRBJ1-2): DGGITQSPKYLFRKEGQNVTLSCEQNLNHDAMYWYRQDPGQGLRLIYYSQIVNDFQKGDIAEGYSVSREKKESFPLTVTSAQKNPTAFYLCASGGGLQMNQNYGYTFGSGTRLTVV.

V and J are TRBV6-1 and TRBJ2-1. The CDR3 has 13 residues. CDR1 and CDR2 from the germline V gene are MNHNS and SASEGT. The CDR3 sequence is CASSMWDSDEQFF.

The chain couples TRBV12-3 or TRBV12-4 to TRBJ2-6; as DNA is missing, the TRBD1 call by TCRdb cannot be tested. This CDR3 has 16 residues. This CDR3 is CASSFPGSSGANVLTF.

This chain joins TRBV7-9 and TRBJ2-1; TCRdb's D call, TRBD1, is unchecked because there is no DNA. Germline CDR1 and CDR2: SEHNR and FQNEAQ (reference sequence). CDR3 length: 15 residues. The CDR3 loop is CASSQTGPYYNEQFF.

V is TRBV7-9 and J is TRBJ2-1; TCRdb's D call of TRBD1 is untestable without DNA. The CDR3 loop spans 15 amino acids. The germline CDR1 and CDR2 sequences are SEHNR and FQNEAQ (reference sequence). CDR3 sequence reads: CASSSGFRVAGEQFF.